This TCR beta chain came from a study of blood T cell repertoires in COVID-19. The CDR3 is made up of 15 amino acids. The V gene lost 0 bases and the J gene lost 1 base, with 9 bases spanning the gap. From germline, CDR1 is SGHNT and CDR2 YENEEA. Repertoires were generated with immunoSEQ multiplex PCR, while TCRdb's copy carries only in-frame clones and drops some. The sample comprises tens of thousands of clones, around 85% of which are singletons, and more than 15% rests with the top ten. Input material: peripheral blood. The chain combines TRBV11-3 with TRBJ2-5, with D perhaps matching TRBD2 (6 bases). This clonotype originated in a man between 70 and 80 years old with active COVID-19. In DNA, the CDR3 is TGTGCCAGCAGCTTAGATGGAGGGACCCAAGAGACCCAGTACTTC. Protein sequence: CASSLDGGTQETQYF.